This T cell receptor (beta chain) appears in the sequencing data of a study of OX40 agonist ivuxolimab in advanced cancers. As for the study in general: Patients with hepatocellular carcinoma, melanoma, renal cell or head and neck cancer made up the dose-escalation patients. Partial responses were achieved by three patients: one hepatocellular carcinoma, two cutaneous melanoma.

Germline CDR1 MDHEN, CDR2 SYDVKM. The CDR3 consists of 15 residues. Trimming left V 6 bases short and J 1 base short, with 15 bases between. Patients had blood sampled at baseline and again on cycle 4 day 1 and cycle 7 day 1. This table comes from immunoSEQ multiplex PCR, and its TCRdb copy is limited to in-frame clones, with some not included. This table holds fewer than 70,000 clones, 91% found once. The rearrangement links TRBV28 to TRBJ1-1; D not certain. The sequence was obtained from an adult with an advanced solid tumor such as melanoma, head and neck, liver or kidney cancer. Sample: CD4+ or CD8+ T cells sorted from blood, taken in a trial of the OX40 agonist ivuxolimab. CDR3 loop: CASSKEPVQNTEAFF. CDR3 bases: TGTGCCAGCAGCAAAGAACCCGTCCAGAACACTGAAGCTTTCTTT. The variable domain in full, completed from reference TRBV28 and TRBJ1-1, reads DVKVTQSSRYLVKRTGEKVFLECVQDMDHENMFWYRQDPGLGLRLIYFSYDVKMKEKGDIPEGYSVSREKKERFSLILESASTNQTSMYLCASSKEPVQNTEAFFGQGTRLTVV.